Sequencing of this T cell receptor (beta chain) was carried out in a study of vaccination and CD4 T cells after COVID-19. About the study: Culture controls were given either a CEFX pool, an HIV-1 Nef pool, or no peptide.

Only a few counts were recorded for this clonotype. Its antigen remains unidentified. The Oncomine TCR Beta short-read assay sequenced DNA from cultured CD4+ T cells. TCRdb re-called the PCR reads with MiXCR, one entry per CDR3 protein. The sample holds approximately 12,000 distinct CDR3 sequences; 42% are singletons and the top ten take less than 25%. Germline CDR1 is SEHNR and CDR2 is FQNEAQ (reference sequence). J was trimmed by 11 bases and V by 5 bases; bases with no gene match: 5. CDR3 length equals 12 residues. Treatment here: roughly ten-day PBMC culture with coronavirus spike peptide pools or control peptides (ViraFEST assay). TCRs were sequenced by ViraFEST after antigen-specific T cells had been expanded with peptide pools.

The chain combines TRBV7-9 with TRBJ1-4, with 7 bases aligning to TRBD1. The source was CD4+ T cells from blood, cultured in vitro, collected before SARS-CoV-2 vaccination. This sequence was found in a human donor who had recovered from COVID-19. CDR3: CASSLTDRKLFF. In DNA, the CDR3 is TGTGCCAGCAGCCTCACGGACAGGAAACTGTTTTTT.